Sequencing of this T cell receptor beta chain was carried out in a study of T cell clusters in autoimmune cytopenias. TRB was amplified by touch-down multiplex PCR, primer pools A and B combined. TCRdb reworked the multiplex PCR reads into one entry per CDR3 protein, no DNA. The specimen's table records fewer than 10,000 distinct CDR3 sequences. TRB was amplified from about 260 ng of peripheral blood genomic DNA per sample. Overall study findings and caveats: The T cell clusters came from computational analysis alone and lack functional validation. Exclusive TRB clusters were approximately 2.9-fold more numerous in healthy donors than in active autoimmune hepatitis. Physiological T cell clusters of healthy donors were apparently absent in primary autoimmune cytopenia patients. TRB repertoire shifts in secondary cytopenia and chronic lymphocytic leukemia mostly reflected lymphoma, not autoimmunity.

Points on this clonotype: Its antigen is currently unknown.

The sequence derives from a human donor with an autoimmune cytopenia or autoimmune hepatitis (not recorded which). Material: peripheral blood.

This chain's CDR3 is CASSFRLGEQYF. The rearrangement links TRBV13 to TRBJ2-7. This CDR3 is built from 12 residues. Germline-derived CDR1 and CDR2 are PRHDT and FYEKMQ (reference sequence).